This TCR beta chain was sequenced in a study of cytomegalovirus exposure and HLA in healthy donors. Overall study findings and caveats: In a later analysis, DRB1 alleles had the most associated TCRs; HLA-C alleles the fewest.

The PCR contained 60 Vbeta and 13 Jbeta primers. Only in-frame clones appear in the TCRdb table, and some are missing; sequencing was by immunoSEQ multiplex PCR. The sample carries approximately 70,000 clones, roughly four fifths recorded once. As for this clone: Its specificity is not known.

The junction had 4 bases not matched to a gene; V was cut back by 3 bases and J by 8 bases. The germline V gene has CDR1 KGHSH and CDR2 LQKENI. The CDR3 length is 13 residues. This clonotype was sampled from a woman in her twenties or thirties in good health and CMV-seropositive. Sequenced material: PBMCs. The genes are TRBV18 and TRBJ2-1; 7 bases map to TRBD1. The CDR3 nucleotides are TGTGCCAGCTCACCTCGACAGGGTGATGAGCAGTTCTTC. This sequence encodes CASSPRQGDEQFF.